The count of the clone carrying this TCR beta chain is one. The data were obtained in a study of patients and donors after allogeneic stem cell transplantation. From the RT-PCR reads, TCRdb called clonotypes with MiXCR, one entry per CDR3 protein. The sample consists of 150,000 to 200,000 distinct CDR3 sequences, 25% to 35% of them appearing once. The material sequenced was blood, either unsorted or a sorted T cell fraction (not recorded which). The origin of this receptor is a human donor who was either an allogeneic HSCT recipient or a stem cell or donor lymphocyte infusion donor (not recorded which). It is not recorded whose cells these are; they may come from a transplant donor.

This CDR3 is CASSYSRWNEKLFF. For the CDR3, the DNA is TGTGCCAGCAGTTACTCTAGGTGGAATGAAAAACTGTTTTTT. This chain uses TRBV6-5 with TRBJ1-4; D not certain. The CDR3 spans 14 residues. Germline V gene sequence: CDR1 MNHEY, CDR2 SVGAGI. The V end lost 0 bases, the J end lost 5 bases, and 7 bases lay between the germline ends.